This TCR beta chain comes out of a study of shared clonotypes between healthy human individuals (dated by TCRdb to the early 2020s). About the investigation overall: Two women and three men aged 18 to 49 years were included in the cohort. Per donor, three plates each were used for CD4 naive and CD4 memory, two for CD8 naive, and one for CD8 memory. To estimate repertoire size and how much clonotype sharing occurs between individuals, the study deeply sequenced the blood TCR repertoires of roughly 5 healthy adults. Libraries were prepared and TCR repertoires were sequenced by different laboratories using diverse techniques, in order to increase sequencing depth and limit assay-specific biases. Leukapheresis yielded between about 0.94 and 9 billion PBMCs per donor.

The paper as a whole reports these results and caveats: Clonotypes shared by all four sorted-subset donors showed higher generation probabilities than non-shared clonotypes. Rarefaction of sorted-subset datasets indicated incomplete sequencing despite the large sequencing depth. Only blood was sampled, and tissue TCR repertoires likely differ from those in blood. Naive subsets generally had larger estimated clonotype richness than memory subsets did. The small number of donors limited the genetic and exposure-history diversity represented. Pairwise subsampling led to the expectation that sequencing depth would affect the degree of clonotype sharing among donors. Around 5% of naive CD4, more than 3% of naive CD8, approximately 2.2% of memory CD4, and approximately 0.39% of memory CD8 clonotypes were shared across a few donors.

The donors were healthy, HIV-negative adults who had no recently reported acute infections or vaccinations. Every donor was a Caucasian adult living in Nashville, Tennessee, USA. CD4+ T cells were enriched through magnetic negative selection, after which naive cells were positively selected on CD45RA and the remaining negative fraction served as the memory subset. After blood collection by leukapheresis, PBMCs were isolated using Ficoll-Histopaque density gradient centrifugation and then cryopreserved in the vapor phase of liquid nitrogen. Analytical flow cytometry was used to check the purity and quantity of each magnetically sorted T cell population. From each sorted fraction, genomic DNA was isolated and quantified by UV absorbance on a Nanodrop 2000c. With regard to this clone: Its target antigen remains unknown. Base qualities are missing; no much larger clone stands one base away.

V sheds 4 bases and J sheds 4 bases, leaving 13 bases between their ends. Taken from cysteine to phenylalanine, the CDR3 has 13 residues. Only the CDR3 DNA is retained, 39 bases long and in frame from the first base. As encoded in the germline V gene, CDR1 is SQVTM while CDR2 is ANQGSEA. Using the deep immunoSEQ assay, multiplex PCR amplified TCR CDR3 regions from genomic DNA. For each cell subset, the extracted genomic DNA was distributed evenly across all wells of several immunoSEQ 96-well plates, and each plate served as one replicate. For sorted subsets, each replicate PCR was loaded with about 0.2 ug genomic DNA, equivalent to 25,000 to 30,000 T cell genomes. Purified libraries were measured with a Qubit 3.0 fluorometer, size-checked on a Bioanalyzer 2100, and measured again with the KAPA Library Quantification kit. Each immunoSEQ 96-well plate was sequenced on its own single-read 150-cycle Illumina NextSeq 550 flow cell. The authors processed their data as follows. Because the immunoSEQ output included only junctional sequences and no quality scores, the filtering could not be the same as the filtering used for full-length reads. Sequences were annotated with PyIR, a Python wrapper for IgBLAST v1.9, and V/J genes and CDR3 were assigned using IMGT germline references. Any read was removed if the V/J assignment was weak (E-value above 1e-6), the CDR3 was missing, or the read contained stop codons, out-of-frame junctions, or ambiguous translated residues. V3J clonotypes were defined as sequences sharing an identical inferred V gene, J gene, and CDR3 amino acid sequence. The percentage overlap between two repertoires was calculated by dividing the number of shared unique clonotypes by the size of the smaller repertoire. RTK rarefaction, the Chao1 estimator, and Recon v2.1 estimates of unobserved clonotypes were used to assess repertoire richness. Generation probabilities for all TCRbeta clonotypes obtained by the gDNA method from a handful of donors were computed using OLGA. In TCRdb, the immuneACCESS table is reduced to in-frame sequences with V and J assigned. These tables do not hold every clone; where another copy was compared, an unresolved V gene accounts for under half, and the others remain unexplained. V and J calls and clone size follow that table, whereas D and trimming were derived from the DNA. The sample table records approximately 1.5 million clones; less than 99% of these occur just once. Approximately 0.4% of the sample is taken by the ten largest.

This TCR came from a young man in good health. The V and J segments used are TRBV29-1 and TRBJ2-5; the D gene is perhaps TRBD1, from 6 matching bases. Sequencing was done on a sample of naive CD4+ T cells sorted from blood. Sample cell subset or site, as interpreted from the label and publication: CD45RA+ positively selected. Read as DNA, the sequence is TGCAGCGTTGTAGGCAGGGGTGGAGAGACCCAGTACTTC. Its protein reads: CSVVGRGGETQYF.